What follows describes a single T cell receptor beta chain. The sample comes from a study of blood T cell repertoires in COVID-19. This table comes from immunoSEQ multiplex PCR, and its TCRdb copy is limited to in-frame clones, with some not included. This sample has around 74,000 clones, with 70% to 90% found just once. The sequenced sample consisted of peripheral blood. The sequence came from a man aged 50 to 60 with active COVID-19.

CDR3 residues: CASSRTGTTDTQYF. The CDR3 coding sequence is TGTGCCAGCAGCCGGACAGGGACAACAGATACGCAGTATTTT. The chain joins TRBV9 to TRBJ2-3; 8 bases are shared with TRBD1. J lost 3 bases, V lost 4 bases, and 4 bases had no gene match. The CDR3 spans 14 residues. In germline, CDR1 is SGDLS, CDR2 YYNGEE.